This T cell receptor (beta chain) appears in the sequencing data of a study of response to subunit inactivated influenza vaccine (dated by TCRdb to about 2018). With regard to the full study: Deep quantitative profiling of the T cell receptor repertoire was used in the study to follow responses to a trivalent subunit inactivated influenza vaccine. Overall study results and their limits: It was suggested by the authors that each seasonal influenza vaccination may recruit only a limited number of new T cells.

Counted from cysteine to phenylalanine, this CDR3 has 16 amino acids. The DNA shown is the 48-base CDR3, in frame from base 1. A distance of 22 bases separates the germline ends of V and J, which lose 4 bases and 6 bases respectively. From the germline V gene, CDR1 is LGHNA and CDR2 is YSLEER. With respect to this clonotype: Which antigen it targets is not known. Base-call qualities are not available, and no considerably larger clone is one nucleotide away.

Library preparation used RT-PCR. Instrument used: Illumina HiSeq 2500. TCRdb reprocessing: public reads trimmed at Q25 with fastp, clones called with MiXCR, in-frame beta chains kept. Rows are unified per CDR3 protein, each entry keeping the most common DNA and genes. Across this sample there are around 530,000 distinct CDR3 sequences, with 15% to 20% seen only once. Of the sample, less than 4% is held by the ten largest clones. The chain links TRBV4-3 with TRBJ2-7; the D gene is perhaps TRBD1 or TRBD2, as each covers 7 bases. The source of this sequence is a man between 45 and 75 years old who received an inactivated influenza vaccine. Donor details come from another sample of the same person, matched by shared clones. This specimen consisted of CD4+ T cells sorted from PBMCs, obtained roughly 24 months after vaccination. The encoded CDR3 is CASSPDAGRGRVEQYF. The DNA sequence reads TGCGCCAGCAGCCCCGACGCGGGGAGGGGGCGCGTCGAGCAGTACTTC.